These T cell receptor beta chains were read from a single sample in a study of T-cell reconstitution after alpha-beta-depleted transplantation in children. MiXCR, run by TCRdb on the PCR reads, gives a single entry per CDR3 protein. This table has approximately 510,000 distinct CDR3 sequences, roughly 18% appearing once. Sequences were derived from PBMCs from the stem cell graft donor, sampled from the stem cell graft. All receptors come from a human donor who donated a stem cell graft to a child with acute lymphoblastic leukemia. The conserved cysteine and the conserved F or W are not part of the CDR3 here. D genes are given only for firm matches.

D gene	V gene	CDR3 length	J gene	CDR3 protein
.	TRBV2	11	TRBJ2-3	ASSRSVTDTQY
.	TRBV7-3	13	TRBJ1-3	ASSPTGSSGNTIY
.	TRBV5-1	9	TRBJ1-1	ASSLGAEAF
.	TRBV12-3/TRBV12-4	12	TRBJ2-2	ASSRGVNTGELF
TRBD1	TRBV5-1	12	TRBJ1-1	ASSWGTANTEAF
.	TRBV11-2	15	TRBJ2-3	ASSRTILEPFTDTQY
.	TRBV7-9	13	TRBJ2-7	ASSLGGKWNYEQY
.	TRBV7-9	14	TRBJ1-2	ASSLPLSGVEDGYT
TRBD2	TRBV20-1	12	TRBJ2-5	SAMGGLAGETQY
.	TRBV12-3/TRBV12-4	12	TRBJ1-5	ASSSRTALQPQH
.	TRBV6-5	12	TRBJ2-7	ASSLTGPPYEQY
TRBD2	TRBV11-2	16	TRBJ2-7	ASSLVFGLAGGFYERY
TRBD1	TRBV6-1	11	TRBJ2-1	ASTGQSLNEQF
TRBD1	TRBV9	11	TRBJ2-2	ASSDRGAGELF
.	TRBV25-1	13	TRBJ1-4	ASSDPGTYDEKLF
.	TRBV7-6	12	TRBJ2-2	ASSLPDSPGELF
.	TRBV5-1	13	TRBJ2-1	ASSLGSISYNEQF
.	TRBV12-3/TRBV12-4	10	TRBJ2-3	ASSYSYSTQY
.	TRBV10-1	13	TRBJ1-2	ASSESPDPNYGYT
.	TRBV12-3/TRBV12-4	11	TRBJ1-4	ASRALTNEKLF
.	TRBV5-1	13	TRBJ1-1	ASSLDGGLNTEAF
TRBD2	TRBV15	13	TRBJ2-7	ATSRAPSGRGEQY
TRBD1	TRBV24-1	20	TRBJ2-2	ATSDPGTGGRLAGPNTGELF
.	TRBV29-1	16	TRBJ2-5	SVESRDLRGPVQETQY
TRBD2	TRBV2	14	TRBJ2-3	ASSAIYKRLALTQY
.	TRBV4-2	13	TRBJ2-3	ASSQWWGSGDTQY
.	TRBV20-1	11	TRBJ2-3	SARDPREHTQY
.	TRBV20-1	11	TRBJ2-7	SASPAGTYEQY
.	TRBV27	11	TRBJ2-1	ASSYSLGNEQF
TRBD2	TRBV24-1	17	TRBJ2-1	ATSSTPGLDSSSYNEQF
.	TRBV20-1	11	TRBJ1-2	SASRIANYGYT
TRBD2	TRBV12-5	15	TRBJ2-1	ASGLTVAGAQYNEQF
TRBD1	TRBV3-1	16	TRBJ2-2	ASSHAQTGKMLTGELF
.	TRBV29-1	10	TRBJ1-2	SVEQGTYGYT
.	TRBV2	13	TRBJ2-3	ATTGPRLGADTQY
TRBD2	TRBV7-3	15	TRBJ2-1	ASSSNGGSGVLDEQF
.	TRBV4-1	12	TRBJ2-5	ASSQVIAIETQY
TRBD1	TRBV9	13	TRBJ2-4	ASTVGQGIMDIQY
.	TRBV19	11	TRBJ2-3	ASSNPGVDTQY
.	TRBV6-1	11	TRBJ1-1	ASTGPRNTEAF
TRBD2	TRBV11-2	13	TRBJ2-1	ASSLDSGLRNEQF
TRBD2	TRBV15	14	TRBJ2-3	ATSRERSSGTGTQY